This T cell receptor beta chain was obtained from a study of blood T cell repertoires in COVID-19. On the study more broadly: Sites across the United States, Italy and Spain contributed samples from acute and convalescent COVID-19.

Germline values: CDR1 LNHDA, CDR2 SQIVND (reference sequence). The germline V and J ends were trimmed by 8 bases and 3 bases, with 16 bases remaining between them. The CDR3 consists of 14 residues. Assay: immunoSEQ multiplex PCR; the TCRdb copy retains only in-frame clones and omits some. The data show roughly 230,000 clones, with 80% to 90% seen just once and about 0.91% held by the top ten. The sample taken for sequencing was peripheral blood. V usage is TRBV19 and J usage is TRBJ1-1; D is unresolved. This sequence originates from a man in his forties with acute or convalescent COVID-19. The CDR3 region has the DNA TGTGCCAGTTGCAGCCGGGATGGTGACACTGAAGCTTTCTTT. Translation: CASCSRDGDTEAFF.